The 8 T cell receptor beta chains below come from one sample, sequenced in a study of cytomegalovirus exposure and HLA in healthy donors. 13 Jbeta primers and 60 Vbeta primers were used for the PCR. The table came from immunoSEQ multiplex PCR; TCRdb's copy has only in-frame clones and leaves some out. The repertoire table contains fewer than 85,000 clones. The sequenced sample consisted of PBMCs. The receptor set was obtained from a woman between 35 and 50 years old in good health and CMV-seropositive.

V is TRBV6-5 and J is TRBJ1-2, with 9 bases aligning to TRBD1. CDR1 MNHEY and CDR2 SVGAGI come from the germline V gene. The CDR3 is 14 amino acids. Trimming removed 4 bases from V and 3 bases from J; junction bases left unmatched: 3. The CDR3 DNA reads as TGTGCCAGCAGTTCCGGACAGGGGTACTATGGCTACACCTTC. This codes for CASSSGQGYYGYTF.

The chain links TRBV5-6 to TRBJ1-2; D gene uncertain. The V end was cut by 4 bases, the J end by 1 base, with 14 bases between. Germline values: CDR1 SGHDT, CDR2 YYEEEE. This CDR3 spans 15 amino acids. This CDR3 is CASSLLATHNYGYTF. The DNA of the CDR3 is TGTGCCAGCAGCCTGTTGGCCACCCATAACTATGGCTACACCTTC.

Worth noting for this clone: Sequence at one end of the junction differs from germline and may be a read error. This chain links TRBV9 with TRBJ1-3; D ambiguous. Germline loops: CDR1 SGDLS, CDR2 YYNGEE. The CDR3 consists of 16 residues. CDR3 DNA: TGTGCCAGCAGCGATTCCTTAGGTGACTCTGGAAACACCGTATATTTT. Its protein product is CASSDSLGDSGNTVYF.

The chain employs TRBV6-1 and TRBJ2-7, with 11 bases matching TRBD1. There are 14 residues in the CDR3. V gave up 6 bases and J gave up 6 bases; unmatched junction bases: 7. Germline CDR1 and CDR2: MNHNS and SASEGT. The chain's CDR3 is CASRTGTGGVEQYF. Here the CDR3 DNA reads TGTGCCAGCAGAACCGGGACAGGGGGGGTCGAGCAGTACTTC.

CDR3 in amino acids: CASSIDTGAATYSNQPQHF. CDR3 nucleotide sequence: TGTGCCAGTAGTATAGACACAGGGGCCGCGACGTATAGCAATCAGCCCCAGCATTTT. The gene calls are TRBV19 and TRBJ1-5, with 7 bases matching TRBD1. The CDR3 is 19 residues long. Losses at the gene ends were 0 bases for V and 0 bases for J; bases not matched to a gene: 11. Germline CDR1 reads LNHDA; CDR2 reads SQIVND (reference sequence). Filled out from reference TRBV19 and TRBJ1-5, the complete variable domain reads DGGITQSPKYLFRKEGQNVTLSCEQNLNHDAMYWYRQDPGQGLRLIYYSQIVNDFQKGDIAEGYSVSREKKESFPLTVTSAQKNPTAFYLCASSIDTGAATYSNQPQHFGDGTRLSIL.

The chain joins TRBV18 to TRBJ1-1; D not resolved. The length of the CDR3 is 14 residues. V dropped 6 bases and J dropped 2 bases, with 13 bases sitting between them. CDR1 KGHSH and CDR2 LQKENI come from the germline V gene. CDR3: CASSQVEGNTEAFF. The CDR3 DNA sequence: TGTGCCAGCTCCCAGGTGGAGGGAAACACTGAAGCTTTCTTT.

The chain combines TRBV6-4 with TRBJ2-1; D remains ambiguous. This CDR3 is 13 amino acids long. Germline CDR1 and CDR2: MRHNA and SNTAGT. Trimming took 0 bases from V and 6 from J, leaving 6 bases between them. This CDR3 reads CASSDSSSNEQFF. The CDR3 DNA is TGTGCCAGCAGTGACTCGAGTAGCAATGAGCAGTTCTTC.

This rearrangement joins TRBV2 to TRBJ2-2; D ambiguous. Trimming pared 8 bases from V and 6 bases from J, leaving 4 bases between. Germline V gives CDR1 SNHLY, CDR2 FYNNEI. There are 10 residues in the CDR3. CDR3 loop: CASQAGELFF. The CDR3 nucleotides are TGTGCCAGCCAGGCCGGGGAGCTGTTTTTT.